This record concerns one T cell receptor (beta chain) sequence. These data belong to a study of blood T cell repertoires in COVID-19. CDR3 size: 18 residues. Per the germline V gene, CDR1 is MRHNA and CDR2 is SNTAGT. The V and J ends lost 2 bases and 0 bases respectively, with 17 bases between them. Produced via immunoSEQ multiplex PCR; TCRdb's table is partial and in-frame only. This table holds about 190,000 clones, about four fifths found once. The specimen was PBMCs or T cells enriched from blood (not recorded which). V is TRBV6-4 and J is TRBJ2-1; weak D call: TRBD1 (6 bases). This clonotype was obtained from a woman aged 30 to 39 who had recovered from COVID-19. CDR3 amino acids: CASSDTSFGTLSYNEQFF. The CDR3 nucleotides read TGTGCCAGCAGTGACACCAGCTTCGGGACACTCTCCTACAATGAGCAGTTCTTC.